One sample yielded the 23 T cell receptor beta chains listed below, sequenced in a study of tumor and adjacent non-tumor tissue in lung cancer. This sample's RNA came from whole unsorted tissue. The normal lung tissue was taken more than 3 cm from the tumor edge. The library came from three nested PCR rounds adapted from ARM-PCR protocols. TCRdb used MiXCR to reprocess the multiplex PCR reads, holding one entry per CDR3 protein. Of fewer than 55,000 distinct CDR3 sequences in the sample, 60% to 70% were seen once. Material: distant non-tumor lung tissue. Receptors were obtained from a middle-aged woman with non-small cell lung cancer.

For this clonotype: It may be a read error: a sequence one base away is much more abundant. The chain couples TRBV20-1 to TRBJ2-7; D remains unclear. The CDR3 has 14 residues. Looked up from germline, CDR1 is DFQATT and CDR2 is SNEGSKA (reference sequence). Here the CDR3 reads CRASFRKGSNEQYF. In nucleotides, the CDR3 is TGCAGAGCTAGTTTTCGGAAGGGATCCAACGAGCAGTACTTC.

This clonotype turned up a few times. The chain is built from TRBV20-1 and TRBJ1-1, with 10 nucleotides matching TRBD1. This CDR3 is built from 14 residues. With V trimmed by 6 bases and J by 5 bases, 9 bases remained unmatched. Germline V lookup: CDR1 DFQATT, CDR2 SNEGSKA (reference sequence). The CDR3 bases are TGCAGTGCCCCGGGACAGGGGATGGGGACTGAAGCTTTCTTT. Translation: CSAPGQGMGTEAFF.

This clonotype showed up many times. This sequence joins TRBV20-1 and TRBJ1-1; 9 bases are a match to TRBD1. V gave up 0 bases and J gave up 8 bases; unmatched junction bases: 10. The V gene's germline CDR1 is DFQATT and CDR2 SNEGSKA (reference sequence). The CDR3 extends over 15 amino acids. The CDR3 coding sequence is TGCAGTGCTAGAGAACAGGGGGCTCAGGCTTGGGAAGCTTTCTTT. Protein sequence: CSAREQGAQAWEAFF.

The chain couples TRBV4-2 to TRBJ2-7, with 10 bases identical to TRBD2. The CDR3 is made up of 18 amino acids. Germline CDR1 is LGHNA and CDR2 is YNFKEQ. This CDR3 is CTNSQDYASGGATYEQYF. The CDR3 nucleotides read TGTACCAACAGCCAAGATTATGCCAGCGGGGGGGCTACCTACGAGCAGTACTTC.

This clonotype was recorded many times. The chain employs TRBV5-1 and TRBJ2-3; the match to TRBD2 covers 7 bases. The germline V gene has CDR1 SGHRS and CDR2 YFSETQ. This CDR3 contains 14 residues. With V trimmed by 6 bases and J by 4 bases, 8 bases remained unmatched. CDR3 region: CASNGGSAPDTQYF. The CDR3 DNA follows: TGCGCCAGCAACGGCGGGAGCGCTCCAGATACGCAGTATTTT.

About this clonotype itself: Since a much larger clone is just one base distant, this may be a read error. This chain links TRBV2 with TRBJ2-2; D ambiguous. Looked up from germline, CDR1 is SNHLY and CDR2 is FYNNEI. CDR3 length equals 15 residues. Trimming pared 5 bases from V and 0 bases from J, leaving 10 bases between. CDR3 region: CASSWQSPNTGELFF. The CDR3 DNA follows: TGTGCCAGCAGTTGGCAATCTCCGAACACCGGGGAGCTGTTTTTT. Together with reference TRBV2 and TRBJ2-2, the CDR3 gives the full variable domain: EPEVTQTPSHQVTQMGQEVILRCVPISNHLYFYWYRQILGQKVEFLVSFYNNEISEKSEIFDDQFSVERPDGSNFTLKIRSTKLEDSAMYFCASSWQSPNTGELFFGEGSRLTVL.

V usage is TRBV28 and J usage is TRBJ2-2, with D maybe TRBD1 (5 bases). The CDR3 is 13 amino acids. V was shortened by 6 bases and J by 6 bases, with 11 bases between the two germline ends. Germline lookup yields CDR1 MDHEN and CDR2 SYDVKM. The CDR3 sequence: CASRPQGSGELFF. The CDR3 region has the DNA TGTGCCAGCAGGCCGCAGGGTTCCGGGGAGCTGTTTTTT.

This clonotype came up a few times. V and J are TRBV7-9 and TRBJ2-7, with a tentative D call TRBD2 (5 bases). Looked up from germline, CDR1 is SEHNR and CDR2 is FQNEAQ (reference sequence). V was shortened by 0 bases and J by 4 bases, with 34 bases between the two germline ends. The CDR3 loop spans 22 amino acids. CDR3 region: CASSLAGSLRNRHREDGYEQYF. In DNA form, the CDR3 reads TGTGCCAGCAGCTTAGCGGGATCCTTGAGGAATCGCCACCGGGAAGACGGGTACGAGCAGTACTTC.

Comment on this clonotype: Since a much larger clone is just one base distant, this may be a read error. The chain links TRBV28 to TRBJ2-3; TRBD1 matches 7 bases. The CDR3 runs 14 residues. The trim removed 8 bases at V and 3 bases at J, leaving 8 bases unmatched. CDR1 and CDR2 (germline): MDHEN, SYDVKM. Here the CDR3 reads CASCGQDQTDTQYF. The DNA for the CDR3 is TGTGCCAGCTGCGGACAGGACCAAACAGATACGCAGTATTTT. Together with reference TRBV28 and TRBJ2-3, the CDR3 gives the full variable domain: DVKVTQSSRYLVKRTGEKVFLECVQDMDHENMFWYRQDPGLGLRLIYFSYDVKMKEKGDIPEGYSVSREKKERFSLILESASTNQTSMYLCASCGQDQTDTQYFGPGTRLTVL.

Points on this clonotype: This may stem from a read error, because a much larger clone lies one nucleotide away. J is TRBJ2-3 and V is TRBV2; D is possibly TRBD2 (5 bases). Germline CDR1 reads SNHLY; CDR2 reads FYNNEI. The CDR3 length is 14 residues. Trimming took off 7 bases at V and 5 bases at J, with 16 bases between the two ends. This CDR3 reads CASNVGSEGDTQYF. In DNA form, the CDR3 reads TGTGCCAGCAATGTGGGTTCTGAGGGAGATACGCAGTATTTT.

Details on this clonotype: At one end, the junction sequence differs from germline, possibly due to a read error. This chain joins TRBV6-1 and TRBJ2-5, with 8 bases fitting TRBD1. The CDR3 covers 16 residues. Germline CDR1 MNHNS, CDR2 SASEGT. The CDR3 loop reads CASSERPDRAREAQYF. The CDR3 DNA reads as TGTGCTAGCAGTGAAAGACCGGACAGGGCCAGGGAGGCCCAGTACTTC.

Points on this clonotype: An end of the junction differs from the germline gene, which may be a read error. The chain links TRBV6-1 to TRBJ2-5, with D perhaps TRBD2 (5 bases). This CDR3 is built from 15 residues. Germline CDR1 and CDR2: MNHNS and SASEGT. The CDR3 protein is CTSGEVIGLQETQYF. DNA for the CDR3: TGTACCAGCGGTGAAGTTATAGGGCTCCAAGAGACCCAGTACTTC.

A remark on this clonotype: Being one base from a much bigger clone, this may be a read error. The DNA for the CDR3 is TGTGTCTGGAGTTCCTCGGGGGACCAGCCCCAGCATTTT. Its translation is CVWSSSGDQPQHF. The chain carries TRBV30 and TRBJ1-5; D possibly corresponds to TRBD1 (5 bases). This CDR3 has 13 amino acids. The germline V gene encodes CDR1 GTSNPN and CDR2 SVGIG (reference sequence).

Concerning this clonotype: Possible read error: a much larger clone is one base away. The chain combines TRBV20-1 with TRBJ1-1, with D tentatively TRBD1 (5 bases). From germline, CDR1 is DFQATT and CDR2 SNEGSKA (reference sequence). This CDR3 contains 16 residues. In DNA, the CDR3 is TGCAGTGGTAGAGATCCCCGCCGCAGTCTCAGGGATGAAGCTTTCTTT. Translating gives CSGRDPRRSLRDEAFF.

The V call is TRBV10-3, the J call TRBJ2-7; D call uncertain. The CDR3 has 12 residues. CDR1 and CDR2 from the germline V gene are ENHRY and SYGVKD. V was clipped by 2 bases and J by 1 base, with 3 bases between them. CDR3 nucleotide sequence: TGTGCCATCAGTGAGGTTTCCTACGAGCAGTACTTC. This encodes CAISEVSYEQYF.

The rearrangement joins TRBV12-3 or TRBV12-4 to TRBJ2-5; no clear D gene. The CDR3 sequence is 15 residues long. With 4 bases removed from V and 0 bases from J, the gap between germline ends came to 12 bases. The CDR3 coding sequence is TGTGCCAGCAGTTCAGGATGGACGTACCAAGAGACCCAGTACTTC. Translated: CASSSGWTYQETQYF.

A remark on this clonotype: One end of the junction varies from germline; a read error may be responsible. The J gene is TRBJ2-1, the V gene TRBV20-1; 15 bases agree with TRBD2. This CDR3 contains 20 residues. Germline V gives CDR1 DFQATT, CDR2 SNEGSKA (reference sequence). The DNA of the CDR3 is TGCAGTGCTAGGAGAGCTCGGACTAGCGGGAGGGCCCGGTCGTACAATGGGCAGTTCTTC. As protein: CSARRARTSGRARSYNGQFF.

This clonotype was counted a single time. The chain is built from TRBV11-2 and TRBJ1-1, with TRBD1 identical over 8 bases. The ends lost 6 bases at V and 6 bases at J; junction bases unmatched: 3. The germline gives CDR1 SGHAT, CDR2 FQNNGV. CDR3 size: 12 residues. CDR3 sequence (DNA): TGTGCCAGCAGATCGGACAGGGCTGAAGCTTTCTTT. Translated, it gives CASRSDRAEAFF.

V usage is TRBV6-5 and J usage is TRBJ2-7; TRBD1 is a possible D gene (6 bases). Trimming stripped 7 bases from V and 3 bases from J, with 10 bases between. Germline V CDR1 and CDR2: MNHEY, SVGAGI. The CDR3 spans 12 residues. As DNA, the CDR3 is TGTGCCAGCATGGTAGGGGGCTACGAGCAGTACTTC. As protein: CASMVGGYEQYF.

On this clonotype: A much larger clone differs by one base, so this may be a read error. V usage is TRBV7-9 and J usage is TRBJ2-1; 7 nucleotides align to TRBD2. Germline CDR1 SEHNR, CDR2 FQNEAQ (reference sequence). The CDR3 covers 13 residues. The CDR3 DNA reads TGTGCCAGCAGCTTGGGAGGGGAGCATGAGCTGTTCTTC. Translation: CASSLGGEHELFF.

Points on this clonotype: A read error may account for a junction end that differs from germline. The J gene is TRBJ1-5, the V gene TRBV5-8; unclear D gene. Looked up from germline, CDR1 is SGHTS and CDR2 is YDEGEE. CDR3 length: 14 residues. CDR3 nucleotide sequence: TGTGCCAGCCTGACCTCAGGTCGACATCAGCCCCATCATTTT. Encoded protein: CASLTSGRHQPHHF.

This clonotype was counted ten times or more. The chain recombines TRBV28 with TRBJ2-7; 7 nucleotides align to TRBD2. The V gene end was trimmed by 8 bases and the J gene end by 4 bases; junction bases not matched to a gene: 2. The CDR3 is 11 amino acids. Germline V gene data show CDR1 as MDHEN and CDR2 as SYDVKM. The CDR3 region is CASGGEYEQYF. The CDR3 bases are TGTGCCAGCGGGGGGGAATACGAGCAGTACTTC.

As for this clonotype: One end of the junction varies from germline; a read error may be responsible. The chain uses TRBV5-5 and TRBJ2-3; D is possibly TRBD2 (6 bases). Germline V gives CDR1 SGHKS, CDR2 YYEKEE (reference sequence). The length of the CDR3 is 15 residues. CDR3 in amino acids: CASSPGVLTADTQYF. The CDR3 coding sequence is TGTGCCAGCAGCCCGGGGGTCCTGACGGCAGATACGCAATATTTT.